What follows are 7 T cell receptor beta chains derived from one specimen sequenced in a study of cytomegalovirus exposure and HLA in healthy donors. PCR employed 60 Vbeta and 13 Jbeta primers. Generated by immunoSEQ multiplex PCR, the TCRdb table keeps only in-frame clones and is missing some. Of approximately 150,000 clones listed, around 79% are singletons. The sequenced material came from PBMCs. Receptors were obtained from a human donor in good health.

Concerning this clone: Sequence at one end of the junction differs from germline and may be a read error. The chain is built from TRBV10-3 and TRBJ1-2, with 7 bases fitting TRBD1. Germline loops: CDR1 ENHRY, CDR2 SYGVKD. The CDR3 extends over 13 amino acids. The chain's CDR3 is CAISREGANGYPF. The CDR3, as DNA: TGTGCCATCAGCCGAGAGGGGGCGAATGGCTACCCCTTC.

The CDR3 sequence is CASSSRMNTGELFF. The CDR3 bases are TGTGCCAGCAGTTCTAGGATGAACACCGGGGAGCTGTTTTTT. This chain uses TRBV2 with TRBJ2-2; D call uncertain. Germline CDR1 SNHLY, CDR2 FYNNEI. The CDR3 extends over 14 amino acids. Trimming took off 5 bases at V and 1 base at J, with 8 bases between the two ends.

The chain uses TRBV5-1 and TRBJ2-2, with 8 bases that match TRBD2. The CDR3 spans 17 residues. CDR1 is SGHRS and CDR2 is YFSETQ in the germline V gene. V shed 0 bases, J shed 6 bases, and the junction held 10 bases outside the gene matches. CDR3 sequence: CASSLAVVTSEPGELFF. CDR3 sequence (DNA): TGCGCCAGCAGCTTGGCCGTTGTGACTAGCGAGCCCGGGGAGCTGTTTTTT.

The rearrangement uses TRBV4-1 and TRBJ1-1; D call uncertain. The CDR3 is 13 amino acids. From germline, CDR1 is MGHRA and CDR2 YSYEKL. Trimming pared 0 bases from V and 7 bases from J, leaving 9 bases between. The CDR3, as DNA: TGCGCCAGCAGCCAAGAAAACAGCGGTGAAGCTTTCTTT. The encoded protein is CASSQENSGEAFF.

The gene calls are TRBV15 and TRBJ1-4, with 9 nucleotides matching TRBD1. Losses at the gene ends were 5 bases for V and 8 bases for J; bases not matched to a gene: 6. Germline CDR1 and CDR2: LNHNV and YYDKDF (reference sequence). CDR3 length: 14 residues. The CDR3 is CATSEGQGVEKLFF. DNA for the CDR3: TGTGCCACCAGCGAGGGACAGGGCGTGGAAAAACTGTTTTTT.

V usage is TRBV5-1 and J usage is TRBJ1-4; D is ambiguous. Germline-derived CDR1 and CDR2 are SGHRS and YFSETQ. The length of the CDR3 is 16 residues. V lost 2 bases, J lost 0 bases, and 11 bases lay in between. CDR3 nucleotide sequence: TGCGCCAGCAGCTTTGATCCCGGGACAACTAATGAAAAACTGTTTTTT. As protein: CASSFDPGTTNEKLFF.

This clone has more than one count but fewer than ten. The rearrangement uses TRBV30 and TRBJ2-3; TRBD2 aligns across 14 bases. The CDR3 extends over 18 amino acids. The trim removed 1 base at V and 3 bases at J, leaving 9 bases unmatched. Germline values: CDR1 GTSNPN, CDR2 SVGIG (reference sequence). CDR3 residues: CAWSDPGLAGVWTDTQYF. Written as DNA, the CDR3 is TGTGCCTGGAGTGACCCGGGACTAGCGGGGGTGTGGACAGATACGCAGTATTTT. Full variable domain (outside the CDR3, taken from reference TRBV30 and TRBJ2-3): SQTIHQWPATLVQPVGSPLSLECTVEGTSNPNLYWYRQAAGRGLQLLFYSVGIGQISSEVPQNLSASRPQDRQFILSSKKLLLSDSGFYLCAWSDPGLAGVWTDTQYFGPGTRLTVL.